This T cell receptor (beta chain) was retrieved from a study of blood T cell repertoires in COVID-19. This clone was seen only once. The CDR3 runs to 16 residues. V lost 1 base to trimming and J lost 4 bases; unmatched junction nucleotides: 6. Germline V gene lookup returns CDR1 LNHNV and CDR2 YYDKDF (reference sequence). Sequenced by immunoSEQ multiplex PCR; TCRdb stores in-frame clones only, minus some. The data contain some 99,000 clones, about 90% of them singletons. Sequenced material: peripheral blood. The chain employs TRBV15 and TRBJ2-7; 11 nucleotides agree with TRBD2. The TCR sequence derives from a man aged 70 or older with acute or convalescent COVID-19. The CDR3 nucleotides read TGTGCCACCAGCAGAGTGCTAGCGGGGGGCCCTTACGAGCAGTACTTC. Encoded protein: CATSRVLAGGPYEQYF.